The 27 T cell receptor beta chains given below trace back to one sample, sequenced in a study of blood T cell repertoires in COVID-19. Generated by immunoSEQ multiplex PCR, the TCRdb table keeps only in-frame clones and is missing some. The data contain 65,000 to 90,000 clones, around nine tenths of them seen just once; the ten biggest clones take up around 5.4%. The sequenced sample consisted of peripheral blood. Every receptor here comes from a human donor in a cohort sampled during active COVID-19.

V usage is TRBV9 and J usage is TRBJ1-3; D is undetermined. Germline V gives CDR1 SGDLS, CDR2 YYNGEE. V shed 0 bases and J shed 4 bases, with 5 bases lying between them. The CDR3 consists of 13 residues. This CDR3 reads CASSVAPGNTIYF. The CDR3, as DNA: TGTGCCAGCAGCGTAGCTCCCGGAAACACCATATATTTT.

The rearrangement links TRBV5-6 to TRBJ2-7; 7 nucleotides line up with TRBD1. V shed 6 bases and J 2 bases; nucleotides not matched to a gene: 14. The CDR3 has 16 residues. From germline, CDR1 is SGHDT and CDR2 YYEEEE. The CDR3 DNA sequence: TGTGCCAGCATAAAGATCCAGACAGGGTCCCCCTACGAGCAGTACTTC. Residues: CASIKIQTGSPYEQYF.

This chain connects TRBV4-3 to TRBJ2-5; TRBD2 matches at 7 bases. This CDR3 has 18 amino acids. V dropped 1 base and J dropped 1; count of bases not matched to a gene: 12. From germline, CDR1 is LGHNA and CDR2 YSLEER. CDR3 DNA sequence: TGCGCCAGCAGCCAAGGGTCGGGGAGGAGCGGGGCCCAAGAGACCCAGTACTTC. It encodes CASSQGSGRSGAQETQYF.

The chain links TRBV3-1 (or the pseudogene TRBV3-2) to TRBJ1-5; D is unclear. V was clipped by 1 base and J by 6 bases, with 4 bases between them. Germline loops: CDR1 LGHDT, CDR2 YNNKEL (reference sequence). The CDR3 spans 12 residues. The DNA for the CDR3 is TGTGCCAGCAGCCAAGGTAGTCAGCCCCAGCATTTT. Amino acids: CASSQGSQPQHF.

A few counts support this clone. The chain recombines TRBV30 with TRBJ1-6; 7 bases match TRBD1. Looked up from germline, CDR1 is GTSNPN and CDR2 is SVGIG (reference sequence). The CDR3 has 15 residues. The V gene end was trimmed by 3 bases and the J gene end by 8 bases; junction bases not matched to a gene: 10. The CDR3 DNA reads TGTGCCTGGAGACTCGACAGGGAGGCCCATTCACCCCTCCACTTT. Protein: CAWRLDREAHSPLHF.

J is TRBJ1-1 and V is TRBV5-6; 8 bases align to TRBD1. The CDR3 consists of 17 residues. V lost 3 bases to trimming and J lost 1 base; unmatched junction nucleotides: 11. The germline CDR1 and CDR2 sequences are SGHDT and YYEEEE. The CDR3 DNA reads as TGTGCCAGCAGCTCAAAATTCAGGGGGCGCGGGAACACTGAAGCTTTCTTT. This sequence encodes CASSSKFRGRGNTEAFF.

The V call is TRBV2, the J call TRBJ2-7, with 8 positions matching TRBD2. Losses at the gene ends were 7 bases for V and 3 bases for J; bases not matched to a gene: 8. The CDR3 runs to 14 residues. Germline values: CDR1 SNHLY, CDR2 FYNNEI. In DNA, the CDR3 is TGTGCCAGCAAAGGCGGGGGGTCCCTCTACGAGCAGTACTTC. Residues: CASKGGGSLYEQYF.

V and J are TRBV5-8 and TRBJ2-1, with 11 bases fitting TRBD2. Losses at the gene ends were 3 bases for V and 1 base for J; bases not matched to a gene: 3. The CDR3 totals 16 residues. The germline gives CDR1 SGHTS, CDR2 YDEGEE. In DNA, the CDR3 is TGTGCCAGCAGCTCAAGACTAGCGGGGTCCTACAATGAGCAGTTCTTC. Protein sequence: CASSSRLAGSYNEQFF.

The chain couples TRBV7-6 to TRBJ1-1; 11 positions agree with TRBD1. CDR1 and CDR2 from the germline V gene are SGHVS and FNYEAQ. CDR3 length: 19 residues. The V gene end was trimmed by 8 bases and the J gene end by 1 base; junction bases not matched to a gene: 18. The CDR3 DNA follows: TGTGCCAGCCTGCAAACACCGGGACAGGGGGTTCTTGGGAACACTGAAGCTTTCTTT. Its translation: CASLQTPGQGVLGNTEAFF.

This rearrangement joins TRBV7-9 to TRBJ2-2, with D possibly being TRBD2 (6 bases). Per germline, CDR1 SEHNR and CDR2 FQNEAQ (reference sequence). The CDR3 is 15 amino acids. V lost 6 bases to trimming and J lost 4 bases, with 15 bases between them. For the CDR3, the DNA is TGTGCCAGCAGGTATGGGACTGAATTCACCGGGGAGCTGTTTTTT. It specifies CASRYGTEFTGELFF.

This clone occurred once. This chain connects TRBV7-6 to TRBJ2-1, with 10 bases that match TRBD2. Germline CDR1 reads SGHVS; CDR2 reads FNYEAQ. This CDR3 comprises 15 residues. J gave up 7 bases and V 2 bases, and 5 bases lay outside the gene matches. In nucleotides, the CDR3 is TGTGCCAGCAGCTTACAGGCTAGCGGGGGTAATGAGCAGTTCTTC. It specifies CASSLQASGGNEQFF.

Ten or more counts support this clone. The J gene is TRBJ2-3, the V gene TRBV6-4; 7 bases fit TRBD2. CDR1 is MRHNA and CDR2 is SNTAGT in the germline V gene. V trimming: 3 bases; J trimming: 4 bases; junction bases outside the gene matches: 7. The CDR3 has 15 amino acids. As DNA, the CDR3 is TGTGCCAGCAGTGAAAGCGGGGTGGGGCCAGATACGCAGTATTTT. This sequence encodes CASSESGVGPDTQYF.

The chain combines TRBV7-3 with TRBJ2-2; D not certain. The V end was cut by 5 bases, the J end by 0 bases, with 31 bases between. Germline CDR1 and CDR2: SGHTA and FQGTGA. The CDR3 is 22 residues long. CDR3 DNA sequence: TGTGCCAGCAGCCCGGCCCCACCCTTGTATCGGTTCGGGTTCGCGAACACCGGGGAGCTGTTTTTT. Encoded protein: CASSPAPPLYRFGFANTGELFF.

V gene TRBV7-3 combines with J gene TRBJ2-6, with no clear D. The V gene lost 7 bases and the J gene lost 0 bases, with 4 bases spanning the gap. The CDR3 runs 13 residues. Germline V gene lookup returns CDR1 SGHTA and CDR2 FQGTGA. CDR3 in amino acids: CASTSSGANVLTF. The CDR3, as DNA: TGTGCCAGCACGAGCTCTGGGGCCAACGTCCTGACTTTC.

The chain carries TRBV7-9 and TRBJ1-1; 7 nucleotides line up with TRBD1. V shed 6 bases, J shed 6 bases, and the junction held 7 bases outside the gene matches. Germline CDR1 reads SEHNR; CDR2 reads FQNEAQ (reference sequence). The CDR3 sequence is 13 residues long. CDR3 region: CASSTQGIPEAFF. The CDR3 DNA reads TGTGCCAGCAGTACACAGGGGATTCCTGAAGCTTTCTTT.

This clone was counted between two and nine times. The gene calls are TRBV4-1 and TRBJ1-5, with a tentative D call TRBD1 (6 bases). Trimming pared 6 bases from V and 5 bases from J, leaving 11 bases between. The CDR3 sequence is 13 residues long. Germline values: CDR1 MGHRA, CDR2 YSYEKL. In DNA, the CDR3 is TGCGCCAGCAGTCAGGGGATTCATCAGCCCCAGCATTTT. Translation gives CASSQGIHQPQHF.

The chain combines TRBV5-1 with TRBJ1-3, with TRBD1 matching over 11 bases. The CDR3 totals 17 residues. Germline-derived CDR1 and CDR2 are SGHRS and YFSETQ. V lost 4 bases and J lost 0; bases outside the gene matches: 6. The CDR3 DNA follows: TGCGCCAGCAGCCTAGGGACAGGGGGAAACTCTGGAAACACCATATATTTT. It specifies CASSLGTGGNSGNTIYF.

The CDR3 loop reads CASSLVTGGWETQYF. CDR3 coding DNA: TGTGCCAGCAGCCTTGTGACGGGGGGGTGGGAGACCCAGTACTTC. The V gene is TRBV3-1 (or the pseudogene TRBV3-2), the J gene TRBJ2-5, with 8 bases lining up with TRBD2. Germline V gene data show CDR1 as LGHDT and CDR2 as YNNKEL (reference sequence). CDR3 length: 15 residues. The trim removed 4 bases at V and 5 bases at J, leaving 9 bases unmatched.

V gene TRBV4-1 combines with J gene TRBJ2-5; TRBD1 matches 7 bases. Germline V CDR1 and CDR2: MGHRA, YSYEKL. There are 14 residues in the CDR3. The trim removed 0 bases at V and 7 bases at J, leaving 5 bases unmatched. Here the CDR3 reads CASSQDDRVVTQYF. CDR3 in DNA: TGCGCCAGCAGCCAAGATGACAGGGTCGTGACCCAGTACTTC.

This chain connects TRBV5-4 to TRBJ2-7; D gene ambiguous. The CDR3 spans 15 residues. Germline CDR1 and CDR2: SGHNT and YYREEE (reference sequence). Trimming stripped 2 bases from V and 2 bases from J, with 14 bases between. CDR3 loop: CASSLPQLRPYEQYF. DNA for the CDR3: TGTGCCAGCAGCTTACCCCAACTGAGGCCCTACGAGCAGTACTTC.

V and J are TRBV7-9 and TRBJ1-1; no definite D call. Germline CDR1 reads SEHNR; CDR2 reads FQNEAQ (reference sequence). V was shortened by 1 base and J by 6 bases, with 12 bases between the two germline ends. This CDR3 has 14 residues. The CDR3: CASSLVLSSAEAFF. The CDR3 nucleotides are TGTGCCAGCAGCTTAGTATTGAGTTCGGCTGAAGCTTTCTTT.

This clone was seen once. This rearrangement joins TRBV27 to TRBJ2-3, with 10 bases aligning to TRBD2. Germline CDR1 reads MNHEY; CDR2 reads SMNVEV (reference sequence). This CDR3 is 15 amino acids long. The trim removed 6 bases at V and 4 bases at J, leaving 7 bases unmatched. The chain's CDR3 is CASSPSGGSPDTQYF. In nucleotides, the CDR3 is TGTGCCAGCAGCCCTAGCGGGGGCAGTCCAGATACGCAGTATTTT.

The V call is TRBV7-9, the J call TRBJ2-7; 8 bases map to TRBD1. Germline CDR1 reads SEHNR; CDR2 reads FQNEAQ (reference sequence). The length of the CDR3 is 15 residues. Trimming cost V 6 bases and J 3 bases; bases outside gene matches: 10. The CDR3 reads CASRLTGTGGYEQYF. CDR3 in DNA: TGTGCCAGCAGACTCACCGGGACAGGCGGCTACGAGCAGTACTTC.

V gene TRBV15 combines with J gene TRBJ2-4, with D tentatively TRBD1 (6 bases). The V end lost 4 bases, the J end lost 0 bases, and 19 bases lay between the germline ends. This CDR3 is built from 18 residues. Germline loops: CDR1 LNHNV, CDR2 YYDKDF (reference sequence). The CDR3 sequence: CATSKTGTLNAAKNIQYF. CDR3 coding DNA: TGTGCCACCAGCAAAACCGGGACACTTAACGCAGCCAAAAACATTCAGTACTTC.

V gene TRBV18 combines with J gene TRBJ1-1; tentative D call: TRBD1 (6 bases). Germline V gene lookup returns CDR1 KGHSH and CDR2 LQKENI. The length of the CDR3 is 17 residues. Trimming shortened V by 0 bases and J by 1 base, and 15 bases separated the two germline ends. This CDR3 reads CASSPPLGQGPNTEAFF. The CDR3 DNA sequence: TGTGCCAGCTCACCACCCCTTGGTCAGGGGCCGAACACTGAAGCTTTCTTT.

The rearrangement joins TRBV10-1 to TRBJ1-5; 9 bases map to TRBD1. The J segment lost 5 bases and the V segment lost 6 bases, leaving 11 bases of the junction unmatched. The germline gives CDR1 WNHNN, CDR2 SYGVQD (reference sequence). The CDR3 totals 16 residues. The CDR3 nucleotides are TGCGCCAGCAGACCTACAGGGGGCGGTTCCCATCAGCCCCAGCATTTT. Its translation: CASRPTGGGSHQPQHF.

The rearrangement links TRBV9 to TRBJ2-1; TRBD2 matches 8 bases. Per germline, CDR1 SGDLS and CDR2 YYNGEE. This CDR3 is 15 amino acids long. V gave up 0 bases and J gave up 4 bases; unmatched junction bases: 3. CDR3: CASSVERGRYNEQFF. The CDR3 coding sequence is TGTGCCAGCAGCGTAGAGCGGGGGAGGTACAATGAGCAGTTCTTC.